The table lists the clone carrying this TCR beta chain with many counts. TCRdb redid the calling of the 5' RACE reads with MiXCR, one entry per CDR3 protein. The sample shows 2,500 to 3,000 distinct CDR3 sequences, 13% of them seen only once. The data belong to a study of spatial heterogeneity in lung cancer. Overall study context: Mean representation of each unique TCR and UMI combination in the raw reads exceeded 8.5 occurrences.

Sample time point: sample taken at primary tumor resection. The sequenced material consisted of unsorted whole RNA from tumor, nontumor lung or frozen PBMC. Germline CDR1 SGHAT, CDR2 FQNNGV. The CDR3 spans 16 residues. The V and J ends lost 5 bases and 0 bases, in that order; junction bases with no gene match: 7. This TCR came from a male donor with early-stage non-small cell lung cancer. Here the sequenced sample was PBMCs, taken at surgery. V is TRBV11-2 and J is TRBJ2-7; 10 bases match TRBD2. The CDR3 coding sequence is TGTGCCAGCAGCACCGGACTAGCGGAATTCTCCTACGAGCAGTACTTC. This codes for CASSTGLAEFSYEQYF.